Sequencing of this T cell receptor beta chain was carried out in a study of blood T cell repertoires in COVID-19. CDR1 is KGHSH and CDR2 is LQKENI in the germline V gene. V lost 0 bases and J lost 3; bases outside the gene matches: 7. The CDR3 spans 17 residues. Clones were read by immunoSEQ multiplex PCR, and TCRdb kept only the in-frame ones, dropping some. The repertoire holds 100,000 to 130,000 clones, with more than 70% as singletons. This clone appeared a few times. Sequencing was carried out using peripheral blood. This chain uses TRBV18 with TRBJ1-3; TRBD1 matches 8 bases. This clonotype originated in a man in his forties or fifties with active or convalescent COVID-19. The CDR3 DNA follows: TGTGCCAGCTCACCACCGTCAGGGGGCGCATATGGAAACACCATATATTTT. This codes for CASSPPSGGAYGNTIYF.